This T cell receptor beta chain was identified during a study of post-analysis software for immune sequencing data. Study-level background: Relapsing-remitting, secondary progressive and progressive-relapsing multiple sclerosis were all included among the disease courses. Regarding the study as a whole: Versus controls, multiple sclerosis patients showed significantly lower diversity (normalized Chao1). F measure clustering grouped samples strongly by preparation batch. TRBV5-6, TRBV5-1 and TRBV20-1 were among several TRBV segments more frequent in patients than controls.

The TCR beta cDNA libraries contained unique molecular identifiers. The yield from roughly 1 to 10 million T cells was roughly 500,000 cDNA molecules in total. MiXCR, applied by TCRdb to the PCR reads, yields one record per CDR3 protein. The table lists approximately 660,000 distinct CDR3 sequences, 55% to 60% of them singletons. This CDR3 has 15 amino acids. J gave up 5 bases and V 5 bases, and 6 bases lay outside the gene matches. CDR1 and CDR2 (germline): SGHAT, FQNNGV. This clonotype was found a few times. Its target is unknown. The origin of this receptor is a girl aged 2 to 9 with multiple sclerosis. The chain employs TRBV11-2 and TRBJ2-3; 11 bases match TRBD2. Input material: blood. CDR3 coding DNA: TGTGCCAGCAGCCTTCGACTAGCGGGAAGAGATACGCAGTATTTT. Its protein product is CASSLRLAGRDTQYF.